The rows below give T cell receptor beta chains drawn from one sample of a study of CD8+ T cells in alopecia areata. Profiled with immunoSEQ multiplex PCR; TCRdb holds only in-frame clones, not every one. The table has 150,000 to 200,000 clones, more than 50% seen once. This specimen was CD4+ T cells sorted from blood, taken at week 24, from a patient treated with tofacitinib. The source of these receptors is a human donor with alopecia areata. Both conserved end residues are part of each CDR3. The order of the fields is V gene, D gene, clone size, J gene, CDR3 protein, CDR3 DNA. The D gene is left open where the match is weak. Clone size is given for some rows only: seen once, a few or many times, or a class if the clone is expanded.

TRBV25-1	TRBD1	NA	TRBJ2-2	CASSRTGSTGELFF	TGTGCCAGCAGCAGGACAGGGAGCACCGGGGAGCTGTTTTTT
TRBV7-2	NA	NA	TRBJ1-3	CASSLATGASIYF	TGTGCCAGCAGCTTAGCAACGGGGGCATCCATATATTTT
TRBV29-1	NA	NA	TRBJ1-1	CSVGLIGTEAFF	TGCAGCGTTGGACTTATCGGCACTGAAGCTTTCTTT
TRBV30	NA	few	TRBJ2-1	CAWRQHNEQFF	TGTGCCTGGAGACAGCACAATGAGCAGTTCTTC
TRBV25-1	NA	NA	TRBJ2-7	CASSDGGGAGDEQYF	TGTGCCAGCAGTGACGGAGGAGGGGCAGGGGACGAGCAGTACTTC
TRBV27	TRBD1	NA	TRBJ1-2	CASSLFRDRNYGYTF	TGTGCCAGCAGTTTATTCAGGGACAGGAACTATGGCTACACCTTC
TRBV29-1	NA	NA	TRBJ2-5	CSVSPPGAGETQYF	TGCAGCGTTTCCCCTCCGGGGGCGGGGGAGACCCAGTACTTC
TRBV4-2	NA	few	TRBJ2-2	CASSQDLKRGIVGELFF	TGTGCCAGCAGCCAAGATCTCAAACGGGGGATTGTCGGGGAGCTGTTTTTT
TRBV7-8	TRBD1	NA	TRBJ2-7	CASSLRSDRLSYEQYF	TGTGCCAGCAGCCTCCGATCGGACAGGTTATCCTACGAGCAGTACTTC
TRBV7-2	NA	NA	TRBJ2-1	CASSFAGSSSYNEQFF	TGTGCCAGCAGCTTCGCAGGGTCGTCCTCCTACAATGAGCAGTTCTTC
TRBV29-1	NA	NA	TRBJ2-2	CSVDMGNTGELFF	TGCAGCGTTGACATGGGTAACACCGGGGAGCTGTTTTTT
TRBV18	TRBD1	NA	TRBJ2-3	CASSPRDSLTDTQYF	TGTGCCAGCTCACCCCGGGACAGCCTCACAGATACGCAGTATTTT